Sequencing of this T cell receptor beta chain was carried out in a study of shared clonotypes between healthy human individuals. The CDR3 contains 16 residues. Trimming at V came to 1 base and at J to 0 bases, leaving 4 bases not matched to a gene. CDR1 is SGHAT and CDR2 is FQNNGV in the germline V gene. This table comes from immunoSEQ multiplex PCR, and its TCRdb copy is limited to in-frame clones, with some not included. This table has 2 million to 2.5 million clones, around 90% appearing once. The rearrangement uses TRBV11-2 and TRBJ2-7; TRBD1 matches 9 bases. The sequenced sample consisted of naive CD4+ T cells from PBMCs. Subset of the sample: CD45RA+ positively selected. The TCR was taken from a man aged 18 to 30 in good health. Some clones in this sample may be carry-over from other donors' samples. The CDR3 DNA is TGTGCCAGCAGCTTAGTCGTACAGGGGGCCTCCTACGAGCAGTACTTC. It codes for CASSLVVQGASYEQYF.